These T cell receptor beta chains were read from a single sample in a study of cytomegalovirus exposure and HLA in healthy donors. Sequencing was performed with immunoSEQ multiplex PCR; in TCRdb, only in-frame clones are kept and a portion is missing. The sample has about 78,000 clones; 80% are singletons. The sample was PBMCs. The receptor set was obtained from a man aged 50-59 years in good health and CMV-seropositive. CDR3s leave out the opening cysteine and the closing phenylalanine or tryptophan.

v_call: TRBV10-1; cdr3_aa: ASSDLAGSNEQF
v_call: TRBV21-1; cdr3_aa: ASSKAEQGNYGYT
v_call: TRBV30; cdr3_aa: AWSVGQGPTYEQY
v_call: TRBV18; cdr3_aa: ASSPAKDRANEKLF
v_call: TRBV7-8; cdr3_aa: ASSLFGGTEAF
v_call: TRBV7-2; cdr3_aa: ASSFGTSRYNEQF
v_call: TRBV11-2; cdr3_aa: ASSQTGYEQY
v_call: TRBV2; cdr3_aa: ASRLNTGELF
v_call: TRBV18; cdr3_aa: ASSQGVAQPQH
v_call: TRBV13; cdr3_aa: ASSLAGGTWNEQF
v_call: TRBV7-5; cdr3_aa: ARSSHQGVNTEAF
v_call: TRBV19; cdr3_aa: ASSRVGHTDTQY
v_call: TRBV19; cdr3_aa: ASSGRTGDNEKLF
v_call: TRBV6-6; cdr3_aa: ASRGPGGYNEKLF